The T cell receptor beta chain under discussion was sequenced for a study of blood T cells in healthy people across ages. Every donor gave approximately 10 milliliters of peripheral blood. Trimming took off 7 bases at V and 6 bases at J, with 9 bases between the two ends. This CDR3 is built from 11 residues. The germline V gene has CDR1 ENHRY and CDR2 SYGVKD. Through a sample-barcoded 5' primer and a J-beta primer mix, a second PCR was run for roughly 7 to 12 cycles. TCRdb reprocessed the 5' RACE reads via MiXCR and lists one record per CDR3 protein. The repertoire consists of 800,000 to 950,000 distinct CDR3 sequences, with about 36% occurring once and the leading ten covering roughly 13%.

The receptor's source is a man younger than 35 in good health. The V and J genes are TRBV10-3 and TRBJ1-1; D gene ambiguous. Material: blood. The CDR3 spells CAIKIQSEAFF. The CDR3 DNA sequence: TGTGCCATCAAGATACAGTCTGAAGCTTTCTTT.